This TCR beta chain appears in the sequencing data of a study of spatial heterogeneity in lung cancer. About the study: Raw-read counts averaged over ten per unique TCR and UMI combination.

Study conclusions and caveats: The study found that expanded intratumoral alpha and beta TCR counts tracked tumor mutation counts.

This clonotype was seen ten or more times. Its antigen remains unidentified. The CDR3 extends over 14 amino acids. The V gene's germline CDR1 is SGHAT and CDR2 FQNNGV. Trimming removed 6 bases from V and 5 bases from J, with 11 bases in between. Time point here: sample taken at primary tumor resection. One entry per CDR3 protein, called by TCRdb with MiXCR from the 5' RACE reads. The sample holds some 9,000 distinct CDR3 sequences, approximately 5% seen once. Sequences were derived from lung tumor tissue, sampled at surgery. The chain is built from TRBV11-2 and TRBJ1-6; D may be TRBD1 (5 bases). The clonotype was recovered from a female donor with early-stage non-small cell lung cancer. Written as DNA, the CDR3 is TGTGCCAGCAGAAGACAGAACGATAATTCACCCCTCCACTTT. Protein product: CASRRQNDNSPLHF. Together with reference TRBV11-2 and TRBJ1-6, the CDR3 gives the full variable domain: EAGVAQSPRYKIIEKRQSVAFWCNPISGHATLYWYQQILGQGPKLLIQFQNNGVVDDSQLPKDRFSAERLKGVDSTLKIQPAKLEDSAVYLCASRRQNDNSPLHFGNGTRLTVT.